What follows are 27 T cell receptor beta chains derived from one specimen sequenced in a study of technical replicates of blood from a few donors. TCRdb's copy holds only in-frame clones and misses some; the assay was immunoSEQ multiplex PCR. In the table there are roughly 40,000 clones, about 96% of which are singletons. Material for sequencing was T cells isolated from PBMCs. The source is a human donor in good health.

V and J are TRBV7-9 and TRBJ1-1; 10 positions match TRBD1. The CDR3 loop spans 17 amino acids. Germline trimming cut 1 base from V and 4 bases from J; bases unmatched to any gene: 9. Germline V gene lookup returns CDR1 SEHNR and CDR2 FQNEAQ (reference sequence). The CDR3 DNA follows: TGTGCCAGCAGCTTAGTATTCGGGACAGGGGAAAGCACTGAAGCTTTCTTT. It specifies CASSLVFGTGESTEAFF.

This chain connects TRBV5-1 to TRBJ1-2, with D tentatively TRBD1 (5 bases). The germline V gene has CDR1 SGHRS and CDR2 YFSETQ. The CDR3 totals 14 residues. V was cut by 0 bases and J by 3 bases, with 9 bases left in between. CDR3 sequence (DNA): TGCGCCAGCAGCTTGGGCGGGGGAGACTATGGCTACACCTTC. It is translated as CASSLGGGDYGYTF. The entire variable domain, with the rest obtained from reference TRBV5-1 and TRBJ1-2, is as follows: KAGVTQTPRYLIKTRGQQVTLSCSPISGHRSVSWYQQTPGQGLQFLFEYFSETQRNKGNFPGRFSGRQFSNSRSEMNVSTLELGDSALYLCASSLGGGDYGYTFGSGTRLTVV.

This clone was found once. The genes are TRBV5-8 and TRBJ2-7; 8 bases are a match to TRBD1. Trimming cost V 0 bases and J 0 bases; bases outside gene matches: 8. Germline lookup yields CDR1 SGHTS and CDR2 YDEGEE. This CDR3 spans 17 amino acids. This chain's CDR3 is CASSLVRQGLYSYEQYF. CDR3 DNA: TGTGCCAGCAGCTTGGTCCGACAGGGGCTATACTCCTACGAGCAGTACTTC.

The chain couples TRBV5-1 to TRBJ2-1; D gene unclear. The V end lost 3 bases, the J end lost 7 bases, and 5 bases lay between the germline ends. The CDR3 consists of 11 residues. CDR1 is SGHRS and CDR2 is YFSETQ in the germline V gene. The CDR3 loop reads CASSSLNEQFF. CDR3 nucleotides: TGCGCCAGCAGCTCCCTAAATGAGCAGTTCTTC.

The CDR3 DNA sequence: TGTGCCAGCAGCCACTTAGCGGGAGCCACAGATACGCAGTATTTT. The encoded protein is CASSHLAGATDTQYF. This chain uses TRBV7-2 with TRBJ2-3; 9 bases fit TRBD2. In germline, CDR1 is SGHTA, CDR2 FQGNSA. This CDR3 has 15 residues. J lost 2 bases, V lost 5 bases, and 5 bases had no gene match.

The gene calls are TRBV19 and TRBJ1-1; no reliable D call. CDR3 length: 15 amino acids. V was shortened by 5 bases and J by 4 bases, with 17 bases between the two germline ends. Germline CDR1 LNHDA, CDR2 SQIVND (reference sequence). This chain's CDR3 is CASSWASSEGTEAFF. The CDR3 nucleotides read TGTGCCAGTAGTTGGGCTTCTTCGGAGGGCACTGAAGCTTTCTTT.

The rearrangement links TRBV30 to TRBJ1-5, with a tentative D call TRBD1 (5 bases). Trimming removed 2 bases at V and 6 bases at J, with 11 bases between. The CDR3 has 13 amino acids. The V gene's germline CDR1 is GTSNPN and CDR2 SVGIG (reference sequence). The CDR3 coding sequence is TGTGCCTGGAGTTCTGACAGAAGTCAGCCCCAGCATTTT. Translating gives CAWSSDRSQPQHF.

The chain recombines TRBV4-3 with TRBJ2-1; 9 positions agree with TRBD2. Germline assignment: CDR1 LGHNA and CDR2 YSLEER. The CDR3 extends over 14 amino acids. V was pared by 5 bases and J by 7 bases, with 6 bases of the junction left unmatched. Written as DNA, the CDR3 is TGCGCCAGCAGCTTTAGCGGGGGTGGGAATGAGCAGTTCTTC. Its translation: CASSFSGGGNEQFF.

The chain couples TRBV9 to TRBJ2-1, with TRBD2 identical over 8 bases. CDR3 length: 16 residues. Per germline, CDR1 SGDLS and CDR2 YYNGEE. V lost 0 bases and J lost 4; bases outside the gene matches: 6. The CDR3 spells CASSVDGRATYNEQFF. In DNA, the CDR3 is TGTGCCAGCAGCGTAGACGGGAGGGCCACGTACAATGAGCAGTTCTTC.

The J gene is TRBJ1-2, the V gene TRBV19; 8 bases map to TRBD1. After removal of 5 bases from V and 3 bases from J, the junction contained 5 bases not matched to a gene. Germline V gene data show CDR1 as LNHDA and CDR2 as SQIVND (reference sequence). The CDR3 spans 14 residues. Here the CDR3 reads CASSAGTGDYGYTF. The CDR3 DNA sequence: TGTGCCAGTAGTGCGGGGACAGGTGACTATGGCTACACCTTC.

V and J are TRBV7-9 and TRBJ2-7, with 11 bases aligning to TRBD2. Germline-derived CDR1 and CDR2 are SEHNR and FQNEAQ (reference sequence). This CDR3 comprises 14 residues. With 6 bases clipped from V and 12 bases from J, the junction kept 13 bases outside the gene matches. The CDR3 sequence: CASRPTLAGGFMYF. CDR3 nucleotides: TGTGCCAGCAGACCTACTCTAGCGGGAGGTTTTATGTACTTC.

V usage is TRBV6-5 and J usage is TRBJ2-7, with D tentatively TRBD1 (6 bases). V gave up 4 bases and J gave up 5 bases, with 12 bases separating them. Germline loops: CDR1 MNHEY, CDR2 SVGAGI. There are 13 residues in the CDR3. The CDR3 nucleotides read TGTGCCAGCAGTTTAGAGGGGGACGACGAGCAGTACTTC. It specifies CASSLEGDDEQYF.

J is TRBJ1-3 and V is TRBV7-8, with a weak D call TRBD1 (5 bases). V gave up 0 bases and J gave up 4 bases, with 10 bases separating them. The CDR3 spans 15 residues. The germline V gene has CDR1 SGHVS and CDR2 FQNEAQ. The CDR3 nucleotides are TGTGCCAGCAGCTTAGCGGGGACTGACGGAAACACCATATATTTT. Translating gives CASSLAGTDGNTIYF.

The rearrangement joins TRBV15 to TRBJ2-1, with TRBD2 matching 10 bases. CDR1 is LNHNV, CDR2 YYDKDF, per germline (reference sequence). The CDR3 sequence is 16 residues long. V lost 1 base, J lost 10 bases, and 10 bases stayed unmatched. CDR3 DNA sequence: TGTGCCACCAGCAGAGGTACTAGCGGGAATACGGCGGAGCAGTTCTTC. Translated: CATSRGTSGNTAEQFF.

This sequence joins TRBV11-2 and TRBJ2-2; D gene unclear. The CDR3 length is 13 residues. In germline, CDR1 is SGHAT, CDR2 FQNNGV. V gave up 2 bases and J gave up 5 bases, with 6 bases separating them. The CDR3 loop reads CASSLRYTGELFF. In DNA, the CDR3 is TGTGCCAGCAGCTTACGCTATACCGGGGAGCTGTTTTTT.

The V and J genes are TRBV18 and TRBJ2-5, with D possibly matching TRBD2 (5 bases). Trimming removed 5 bases at V and 5 bases at J, with 15 bases between. The length of the CDR3 is 14 residues. Germline-derived CDR1 and CDR2 are KGHSH and LQKENI. The CDR3 DNA follows: TGTGCCAGCTCAGGGTCGTCGGGGAAGGAGACCCAGTACTTC. It codes for CASSGSSGKETQYF.

V is TRBV14 and J is TRBJ1-1; TRBD1 agrees at 7 bases. Germline loops: CDR1 SGHDN, CDR2 FVKESK. V dropped 4 bases and J dropped 7; count of bases not matched to a gene: 6. This CDR3 region has 13 residues. The CDR3 loop is CASSPSRDSEAFF. The DNA for the CDR3 is TGTGCCAGCAGCCCGTCCCGGGACAGTGAAGCTTTCTTT.

The genes are TRBV11-3 and TRBJ2-1; D uncertain. The ends were cut back, 2 bases at V and 0 bases at J, with 8 bases in the middle. The CDR3 consists of 15 residues. Per germline, CDR1 SGHNT and CDR2 YENEEA. CDR3 coding DNA: TGTGCCAGCAGCTTAACCGACAACTCCTACAATGAGCAGTTCTTC. Translated, it gives CASSLTDNSYNEQFF.

This chain links TRBV2 with TRBJ2-3; TRBD1 is a possible D gene (5 bases). The CDR3 has 12 residues. Looked up from germline, CDR1 is SNHLY and CDR2 is FYNNEI. V lost 4 bases, J lost 10 bases, and 12 bases lay in between. CDR3 sequence reads: CASSAGQGPQYF. Here the CDR3 DNA reads TGTGCCAGCAGTGCCGGGCAGGGTCCGCAGTATTTT.

The chain couples TRBV5-1 to TRBJ2-1; tentatively, D is TRBD1 (5 bases). Germline assignment: CDR1 SGHRS and CDR2 YFSETQ. The CDR3 extends over 16 amino acids. V was clipped by 0 bases and J by 7 bases, with 17 bases between them. CDR3 sequence: CASSLGTGSTANEQFF. The CDR3 coding sequence is TGCGCCAGCAGCTTGGGAACAGGCAGTACCGCTAATGAGCAGTTCTTC.

This clone was found once. The V and J genes are TRBV5-1 and TRBJ2-1; the D gene is possibly TRBD1 (7 bases). V was clipped by 3 bases and J by 0 bases, with 10 bases between them. CDR3 length: 15 residues. The V gene's germline CDR1 is SGHRS and CDR2 YFSETQ. The CDR3 DNA reads as TGCGCCAGCAGCTCGGGGGACAGCTCCTACAATGAGCAGTTCTTC. This gives the protein CASSSGDSSYNEQFF.

The chain couples TRBV11-3 to TRBJ1-1; D is unclear. The germline CDR1 and CDR2 sequences are SGHNT and YENEEA. The CDR3 runs 13 residues. The germline V and J ends were trimmed by 5 bases and 1 base, with 8 bases remaining between them. CDR3: CASSKIQNTEAFF. CDR3 coding DNA: TGTGCCAGCAGCAAGATACAGAACACTGAAGCTTTCTTT.

The chain couples TRBV4-2 to TRBJ1-1; 7 nucleotides match TRBD1. Germline V lookup: CDR1 LGHNA, CDR2 YNFKEQ. This CDR3 is 15 amino acids long. Trimming removed 1 base from V and 2 bases from J; junction bases left unmatched: 4. The CDR3 bases are TGTGCCAGCAGCCAAGTGGAGGGGGCTAACACTGAAGCTTTCTTT. Encoded protein: CASSQVEGANTEAFF.

This clone has only one observation. J is TRBJ2-7 and V is TRBV6-5, with 11 nucleotides matching TRBD1. Germline CDR1 MNHEY, CDR2 SVGAGI. The length of the CDR3 is 16 residues. Trimming at V came to 0 bases and at J to 5 bases, leaving 6 bases not matched to a gene. This chain's CDR3 is CASSYSVGQGANEQYF. Here the CDR3 DNA reads TGTGCCAGCAGTTACTCGGTTGGACAGGGGGCCAACGAGCAGTACTTC.

The chain recombines TRBV19 with TRBJ1-5, with TRBD1 matching over 8 bases. J lost 7 bases, V lost 6 bases, and 14 bases had no gene match. The CDR3 length is 16 residues. Germline CDR1 reads LNHDA; CDR2 reads SQIVND (reference sequence). The CDR3 protein is CASSPSDRGFLQPQHF. The CDR3 region has the DNA TGTGCCAGTAGCCCCTCTGACAGGGGATTTTTACAGCCCCAGCATTTT.

V and J are TRBV4-2 and TRBJ2-7, with D maybe TRBD1 (6 bases). Between the trimmed V and J ends, which lost 2 bases and 3 bases, there was a span of 14 bases. The germline V gene has CDR1 LGHNA and CDR2 YNFKEQ. The CDR3 consists of 15 residues. The CDR3 coding sequence is TGTGCCAGCAGCCAACTGACAGGAATCGTCTACGAGCAGTACTTC. Translating gives CASSQLTGIVYEQYF.

This chain connects TRBV19 to TRBJ1-1; weak D call: TRBD1 (5 bases). CDR1 is LNHDA and CDR2 is SQIVND in the germline V gene (reference sequence). The V end was cut by 3 bases, the J end by 6 bases, with 8 bases between. CDR3 length: 12 residues. The CDR3 coding sequence is TGTGCCAGTAGTATTGGGGGGGCTGAAGCTTTCTTT. Translation gives CASSIGGAEAFF.